The rows below give T cell receptor beta chains drawn from one sample of a study of blood T cell repertoires in COVID-19. Sequenced by immunoSEQ multiplex PCR; TCRdb stores in-frame clones only, minus some. The sample has about 190,000 clones; approximately 84% are singletons. Source material: PBMCs or T cells enriched from blood (not recorded which). All receptors come from a woman aged 25 to 39 who had recovered from COVID-19. Each CDR3 is given without its conserved first and last residue. Fields, in order: clone size, V gene, J gene, D gene, CDR3 protein. A D gene is named only where the DNA matches it firmly. Clone size appears in some rows only: once, few, many, or a class for an expanded clone.

.	TRBV28	TRBJ2-7	TRBD1	ASSPPGTGGFYEQY
.	TRBV11-2	TRBJ2-7	TRBD2	ASSKLAGGPYEQY
once	TRBV24-1	TRBJ2-1	TRBD2	ATSDMGGVHEQF
.	TRBV4-1	TRBJ1-2	.	ASSQAQNYGYT
few	TRBV6-5	TRBJ2-1	.	ASSPSGNNEQF
few	TRBV28	TRBJ1-1	TRBD1	ASSPTGASGTEAF
.	TRBV18	TRBJ1-1	TRBD1	ASSPLEGALGTEAF
.	TRBV10-3	TRBJ2-4	.	AISEGAGASKNIQY
.	TRBV19	TRBJ2-5	.	ASSMLEQETQY
.	TRBV18	TRBJ2-7	.	ASSPGSGFYEQY
.	TRBV11-2	TRBJ1-1	.	ASSLGTRDSEAF
.	TRBV24-1	TRBJ1-5	TRBD1	ATSDRQGPEIQPQH
.	TRBV11-2	TRBJ2-3	.	ASSSDGLGATDTQY
.	TRBV2	TRBJ2-2	TRBD1	ASSQNRGTGELF
.	TRBV27	TRBJ1-1	TRBD1	ASNQRATGDRNTEAF
.	TRBV5-1	TRBJ1-2	.	ASSPGGQTNYGYT
.	TRBV5-6	TRBJ1-6	.	ASSLEGVGGSPLH
.	TRBV19	TRBJ2-5	.	ASSAKETQY
.	TRBV30	TRBJ1-3	.	AWRIPGGISGNTIY
.	TRBV5-6	TRBJ2-1	TRBD1	ASSSDRGLVRNEQF
.	TRBV28	TRBJ2-3	.	ASTRWVAGTDTQY
.	TRBV24-1	TRBJ2-6	.	ATTPGSGANVLT
.	TRBV28	TRBJ2-1	TRBD2	ASPPREEAGGPLYNEQF
.	TRBV6-5	TRBJ2-6	.	ASSRGGSGANVLT
once	TRBV7-8	TRBJ2-3	TRBD2	ASSFGRGGTDTQY
.	TRBV18	TRBJ1-2	.	ASSPLEGKANYGYT
.	TRBV4-2	TRBJ2-1	TRBD2	ASSPSGGGNYNEQF
few	TRBV6-5	TRBJ1-1	.	ASSYSPRGYTEAF
.	TRBV11-3	TRBJ2-3	.	ASSEEGSLAYDTQY
.	TRBV5-1	TRBJ2-4	TRBD2	ASSPSGGAGNIQY
.	TRBV5-5	TRBJ1-2	.	ASSFLTSGGGYT
.	TRBV19	TRBJ2-2	.	ASRAAGPGELF